This T cell receptor (beta chain) was retrieved from a study of CD8 T cells in Susac syndrome. RNA amounts of roughly 0.5 to 1 ug underwent reverse transcription with random hexamers. MiXCR, run by TCRdb on the immunoSEQ multiplex PCR reads, gives a single entry per CDR3 protein. The data show approximately 120,000 distinct CDR3 sequences, more than 85% seen once. The CDR3 is 14 amino acids. CDR1 is SEHNR and CDR2 is FQNEAQ in the germline V gene (reference sequence). Trimming pared 5 bases from V and 8 bases from J, leaving 18 bases between. The TCR comes from a human donor with multiple sclerosis. Sequences were obtained from CD8+ T cells from PBMCs. The chain links TRBV7-9 to TRBJ1-1; tentatively, D is TRBD1 (5 bases). The CDR3 region is CASSPPRGLREAFF. In nucleotides, the CDR3 is TGTGCCAGCAGCCCGCCCCGGGGCCTGCGGGAAGCTTTCTTT.